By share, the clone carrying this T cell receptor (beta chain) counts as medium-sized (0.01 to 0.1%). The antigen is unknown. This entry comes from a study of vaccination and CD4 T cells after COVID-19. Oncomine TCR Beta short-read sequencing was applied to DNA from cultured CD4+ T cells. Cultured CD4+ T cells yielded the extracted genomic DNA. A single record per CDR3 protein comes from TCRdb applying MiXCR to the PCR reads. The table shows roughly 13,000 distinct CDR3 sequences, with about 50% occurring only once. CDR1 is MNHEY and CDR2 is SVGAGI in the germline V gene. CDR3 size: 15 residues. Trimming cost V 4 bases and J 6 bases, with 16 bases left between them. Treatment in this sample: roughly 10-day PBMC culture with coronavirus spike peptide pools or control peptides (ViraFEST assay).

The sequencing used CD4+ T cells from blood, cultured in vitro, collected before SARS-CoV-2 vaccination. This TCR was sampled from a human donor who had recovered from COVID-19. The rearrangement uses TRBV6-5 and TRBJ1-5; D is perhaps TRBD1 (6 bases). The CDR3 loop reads CASSWGPGLGQPQHF. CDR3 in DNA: TGTGCCAGCAGTTGGGGGCCGGGCTTGGGTCAGCCCCAGCATTTT.